Listed below are T cell receptor beta chains from one sample, sequenced in a study of a mutant IDH1 vaccine in newly diagnosed glioma. TCRdb's table, derived via immunoSEQ multiplex PCR, lists solely in-frame clones and lacks some. This sample has approximately 21,000 clones, with roughly 83% found just once. Their recognized antigens are unknown. This specimen was PBMCs, taken from a glioma patient whose treatment included an IDH1 peptide vaccine. These receptors originate from a man aged 35 to 55 with glioma. Each CDR3 is given with its conserved first and last residue. D genes are given only for firm matches. Not every row has a clone size; where given, it reads once, few, many or a size class.

d_gene	v_gene	abundance	j_gene	CDR3aa	CDR3nt
TRBD1	TRBV27	-	TRBJ1-1	CASSSARGHTEAFF	TGTGCCAGCAGTTCTGCGAGGGGGCACACTGAAGCTTTCTTT
-	TRBV9	-	TRBJ2-2	CASSVDSGTGELFF	TGTGCCAGCAGCGTAGATTCGGGGACCGGGGAGCTGTTTTTT
-	TRBV6-6	-	TRBJ1-1	CASSMTQGAQNTEAFF	TGTGCCAGCAGCATGACACAGGGTGCTCAGAACACTGAAGCTTTCTTT
TRBD1	TRBV5-1	-	TRBJ2-5	CASSRGTGVETQYF	TGCGCCAGCAGCCGTGGGACAGGGGTGGAGACCCAGTACTTC
TRBD1	TRBV5-1	-	TRBJ2-2	CATSRDSFTGELFF	TGCGCCACCTCCCGGGACAGCTTCACCGGGGAGCTGTTTTTT
TRBD1	TRBV7-9	-	TRBJ2-5	CASSRDRQETQYF	TGTGCCAGCAGCCGGGACAGGCAAGAGACCCAGTACTTC
-	TRBV7-9	-	TRBJ1-5	CASSKYRVGGNQPQHF	TGTGCCAGCAGCAAATACAGGGTAGGAGGCAATCAGCCCCAGCATTTT
-	TRBV5-1	-	TRBJ2-3	CASSLGERLLTDTQYF	TGCGCCAGCAGCTTGGGGGAACGTTTGCTCACAGATACGCAGTATTTT
TRBD2	TRBV14	-	TRBJ2-7	CASSRQRGTYEQYF	TGTGCCAGCAGCAGACAGCGGGGCACCTACGAGCAGTACTTC
-	TRBV11-2	few	TRBJ1-4	CASSPRQSATNEKLFF	TGTGCCAGCAGCCCCAGACAGTCGGCAACTAATGAAAAACTGTTTTTT
TRBD2	TRBV19	-	TRBJ2-1	CASKKVAGPYNEQFF	TGTGCCAGTAAAAAGGTAGCGGGACCCTACAATGAGCAGTTCTTC
TRBD1	TRBV29-1	once	TRBJ2-2	CSARTGWTGELFF	TGCAGCGCCCGGACAGGGTGGACCGGGGAGCTGTTTTTT
-	TRBV25-1	-	TRBJ2-6	CASSESSGANVLTF	TGTGCCAGCAGTGAAAGCTCTGGGGCCAACGTCCTGACTTTC
-	TRBV7-8	-	TRBJ1-1	CASSLWAPTEAFF	TGTGCCAGCAGCTTATGGGCGCCCACTGAAGCTTTCTTT
-	TRBV5-1	-	TRBJ2-3	CASSWDTDTQYF	TGCGCCAGCAGCTGGGACACAGATACGCAGTATTTT
-	TRBV6-6	-	TRBJ2-7	CASSYTPYEQYF	TGTGCCAGCAGTTACACACCCTACGAGCAGTACTTC
-	TRBV7-2	-	TRBJ2-3	CASATSGTRSTDTQYF	TGTGCCAGCGCTACGTCCGGGACCCGTAGCACAGATACGCAGTATTTT
-	TRBV7-9	-	TRBJ2-2	CASSLLNTGELFF	TGTGCCAGCAGCTTACTGAACACCGGGGAGCTGTTTTTT
-	TRBV11-2	-	TRBJ1-2	CASSNWDGTLNYGYTF	TGTGCCAGCAGCAACTGGGACGGCACCCTTAACTATGGCTACACCTTC
-	TRBV27	few	TRBJ1-5	CASRGTQNQPQHF	TGTGCCAGCAGAGGGACACAAAATCAGCCCCAGCATTTT